This T cell receptor beta chain came from a study of T cell responses to AZD1222 COVID-19 vaccine. The repertoire was sequenced with immunoSEQ multiplex PCR; TCRdb's copy has only in-frame clones and lacks some. Of 160,000 or so clones detected, approximately 90% appear once; the ten largest clones hold approximately 1.9%. From germline, CDR1 is SGHTA and CDR2 FQGNSA. With V trimmed by 4 bases and J by 4 bases, 7 bases remained unmatched. The CDR3 loop spans 15 amino acids. Study-level points and caveats: Reportedly, nearly half of unique spike TCRs recognized epitopes outside B.1.351/B.1.1.7 mutations.

In the case of this clone: Its antigen is not known.

This receptor was obtained from an adult in good health. Sequenced material: peripheral blood, taken on day 0 of AZD1222 vaccination. The chain combines TRBV7-2 with TRBJ2-7; 10 bases are a match to TRBD2. CDR3 region: CASSSSGGGSYEQYF. The CDR3, as DNA: TGTGCCAGCAGCTCCAGCGGGGGGGGTTCTTACGAGCAGTACTTC.